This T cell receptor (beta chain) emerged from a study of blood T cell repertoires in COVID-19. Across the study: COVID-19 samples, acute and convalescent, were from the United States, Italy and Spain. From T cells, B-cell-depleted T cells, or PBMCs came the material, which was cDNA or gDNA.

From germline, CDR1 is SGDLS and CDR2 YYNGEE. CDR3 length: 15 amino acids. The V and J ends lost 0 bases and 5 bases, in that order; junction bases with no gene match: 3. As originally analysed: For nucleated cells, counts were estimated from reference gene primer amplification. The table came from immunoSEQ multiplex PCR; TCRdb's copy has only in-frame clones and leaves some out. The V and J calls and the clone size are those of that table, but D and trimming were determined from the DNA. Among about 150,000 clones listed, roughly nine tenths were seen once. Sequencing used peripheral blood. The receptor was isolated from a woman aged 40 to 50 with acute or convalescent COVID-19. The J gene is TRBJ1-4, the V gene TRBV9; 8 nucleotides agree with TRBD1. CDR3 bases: TGTGCCAGCAGCGTAGCTCAGGGGGCAAATGAAAAACTGTTTTTT. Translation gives CASSVAQGANEKLFF.